This entry is about one T cell receptor beta chain. No antigen is known for it. The data originate from a study of cytomegalovirus exposure and HLA in healthy donors. General study points: The authors enumerated some 160 TCR beta chains as linked to cytomegalovirus.

The CDR3 contains 17 residues. The J segment lost 4 bases and the V segment lost 0 bases, leaving 8 bases of the junction unmatched. The germline gives CDR1 SGDLS, CDR2 YYNGEE. Clones were sequenced by immunoSEQ multiplex PCR, and TCRdb holds only the in-frame ones, with some missing. The sample gives about 200,000 clones, 65% to 90% of which show up once; around 15% is in the top ten. The chain couples TRBV9 to TRBJ2-3, with TRBD2 matching over 10 bases. This receptor was obtained from a woman aged 25 to 39 in good health and CMV-seropositive. Specimen: PBMCs. The CDR3 sequence is CASSVGSAGGAADTQYF. The CDR3 coding sequence is TGTGCCAGCAGCGTAGGGTCAGCGGGAGGGGCTGCAGATACGCAGTATTTT.